This is a list of T cell receptor beta chains from one sample in a study of T cells in Graves' hyperthyroidism and ophthalmopathy. From the multiplex PCR reads, TCRdb called clonotypes with MiXCR, one entry per CDR3 protein. The sample has about 270,000 distinct CDR3 sequences, 20% to 25% seen once. Material for sequencing was blood. The receptors were gathered from a man younger than 40 with Graves' ophthalmopathy. Both conserved end residues are part of each CDR3. The order of the fields is J gene, CDR3 length, D gene, V gene, clone size, CDR3 protein, CDR3 DNA. The D gene is left open where the match is weak. Clone sizes are given selectively: once, few, many, or a class where the clone is expanded.

TRBJ2-1 13 - TRBV5-1 many CASSLRTDNEQFF TGCGCCAGCAGCTTGCGAACTGACAATGAGCAGTTCTTC
TRBJ2-2 14 - TRBV19 - CASSIWQEAGELFF TGTGCCAGTAGTATCTGGCAGGAGGCCGGGGAGCTGTTTTTT
TRBJ2-1 15 TRBD2 TRBV2 many CASSEGSGSRDEQFF TGTGCCAGCAGTGAAGGTAGCGGGAGTCGGGATGAGCAGTTCTTC
TRBJ1-2 12 - TRBV28 few CASITDVGGYTF TGTGCCAGCATTACAGACGTCGGTGGCTACACCTTC
TRBJ2-3 17 TRBD2 TRBV25-1 few CASSDPRTSGRTDTQYF TGTGCCAGCAGTGACCCTAGGACTAGCGGGAGAACAGATACGCAGTATTTT
TRBJ2-1 13 TRBD2 TRBV12-3/TRBV12-4 - CASSQLAGYEQFF TGTGCCAGCAGCCAACTAGCGGGATATGAGCAGTTCTTC
TRBJ2-7 15 - TRBV28 - CASSFQAGLAYEQYF TGTGCCAGCAGTTTTCAGGCAGGGCTGGCCTACGAGCAGTACTTC
TRBJ1-5 13 - TRBV27 few CASGRGVNQPQHF TGTGCCAGCGGCCGGGGGGTCAATCAGCCCCAGCATTTT
TRBJ1-2 13 - TRBV2 few CASSDDGYYGYTF TGTGCCAGCAGTGACGACGGCTACTATGGCTACACCTTC
TRBJ1-2 13 TRBD1 TRBV10-3 - CAISQGKEYGYTF TGTGCCATATCACAGGGGAAAGAATATGGCTACACCTTC
TRBJ1-5 10 - TRBV7-4 many CASSFLGQHF TGTGCCAGCAGCTTCCTGGGCCAGCATTTT
TRBJ2-1 16 TRBD2 TRBV5-1 - CASSSLASGGNNEQFF TGCGCCAGCAGCTCCCTTGCTAGCGGGGGGAACAATGAGCAGTTCTTC
TRBJ2-4 13 - TRBV2 - CASRGNIENIQYF TGTGCCAGCAGAGGGAACATCGAAAACATTCAGTACTTC
TRBJ2-1 15 - TRBV27 - CASSLYIPSYNEQFF TGTGCCAGCAGTTTATACATCCCATCCTACAATGAGCAGTTCTTC
TRBJ1-4 13 TRBD1 TRBV6-5 - CASSYDRDEKLFF TGTGCCAGCAGTTACGACAGGGATGAAAAACTGTTTTTT
TRBJ2-7 11 - TRBV29-1 few CSVDGGYEQYF TGCAGCGTTGATGGGGGTTACGAGCAGTACTTC
TRBJ2-1 15 - TRBV5-6 many CASSLQRGAVDEQFF TGTGCCAGCAGCTTGCAGAGGGGGGCGGTCGATGAGCAGTTCTTC
TRBJ2-5 16 TRBD2 TRBV20-1 - CSAKPPLAGPENTQYF TGCAGTGCTAAACCTCCACTAGCGGGTCCCGAAAATACCCAGTACTTC
TRBJ1-2 14 - TRBV5-8 few CASSLLAGNYGYTF TGTGCCAGCAGCTTGCTAGCAGGGAACTATGGCTACACCTTC
TRBJ2-7 15 - TRBV27 few CASSRIPGGGYEQYF TGTGCCAGCAGCCGCATCCCAGGGGGAGGCTACGAGCAGTACTTC
TRBJ1-4 11 - TRBV27 few CASRRGEKLFF TGTGCCAGCAGAAGAGGGGAGAAACTGTTTTTT
TRBJ2-7 15 - TRBV19 few CASRPSGRQTYEQYF TGTGCCAGTAGACCGAGTGGCAGACAAACCTACGAGCAGTACTTC
TRBJ1-2 15 TRBD1 TRBV7-9 - CASSRDRGGNYGYTF TGTGCCAGCAGTCGAGACAGGGGTGGAAACTATGGCTACACCTTC
TRBJ2-2 15 TRBD1 TRBV24-1 - CATSDSDRESGELFF TGTGCCACCAGTGATTCTGACAGGGAATCCGGGGAGCTGTTTTTT
TRBJ1-2 12 - TRBV7-2 - CASSFTDGGYTF TGTGCCAGCAGCTTTACGGATGGCGGCTACACCTTC
TRBJ2-3 15 - TRBV27 many CASSPQVHSTDTQYF TGTGCCAGCAGCCCACAGGTCCATAGCACAGATACGCAGTATTTT
TRBJ1-1 13 - TRBV30 many CAWKPDGFTEAFF TGTGCCTGGAAACCGGACGGTTTCACTGAAGCTTTCTTT
TRBJ2-5 13 - TRBV10-1 - CASSERNQETQYF TGCGCCAGCAGTGAACGCAACCAAGAGACCCAGTACTTC